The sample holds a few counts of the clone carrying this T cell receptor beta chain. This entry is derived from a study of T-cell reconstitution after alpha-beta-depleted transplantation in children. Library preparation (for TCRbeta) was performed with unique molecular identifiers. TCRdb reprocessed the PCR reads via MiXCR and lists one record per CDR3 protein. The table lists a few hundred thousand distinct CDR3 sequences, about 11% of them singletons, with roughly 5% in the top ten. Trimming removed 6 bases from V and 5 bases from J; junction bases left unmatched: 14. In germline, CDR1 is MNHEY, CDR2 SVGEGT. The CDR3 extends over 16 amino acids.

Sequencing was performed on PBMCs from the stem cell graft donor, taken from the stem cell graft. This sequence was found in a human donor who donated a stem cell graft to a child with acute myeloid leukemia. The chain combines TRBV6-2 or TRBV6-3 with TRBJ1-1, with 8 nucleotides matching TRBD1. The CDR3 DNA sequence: TGTGCCAGCAGATCCGGGACAGGTATGTTGTGGACTGAAGCTTTCTTT. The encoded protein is CASRSGTGMLWTEAFF.